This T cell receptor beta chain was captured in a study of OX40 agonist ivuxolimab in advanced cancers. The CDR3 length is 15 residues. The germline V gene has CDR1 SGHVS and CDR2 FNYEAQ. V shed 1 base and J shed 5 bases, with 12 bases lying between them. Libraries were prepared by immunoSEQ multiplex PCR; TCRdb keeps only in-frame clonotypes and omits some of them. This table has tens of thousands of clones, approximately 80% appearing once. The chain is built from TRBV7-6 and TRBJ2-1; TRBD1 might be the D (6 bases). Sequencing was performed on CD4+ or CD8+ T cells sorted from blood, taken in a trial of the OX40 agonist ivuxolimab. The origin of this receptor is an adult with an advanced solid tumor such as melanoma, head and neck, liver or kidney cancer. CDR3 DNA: TGTGCCAGCAGCTTAGGGCAGGGGAAACACAATGAGCAGTTCTTC. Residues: CASSLGQGKHNEQFF.